This paragraph reports one TCR beta chain. What it binds is not known. Mismatch with germline at one junction end may stem from a read error. These data originate in a study of post-analysis software for immune sequencing data. The CDR3 consists of 13 residues. Germline CDR1 and CDR2: DFQATT and SNEGSKA (reference sequence). Included in the TCR beta cDNA libraries were unique molecular identifiers. T cells, roughly 1 to 10 million of them, yielded hundreds of thousands of cDNA molecules. Each CDR3 protein gets one entry after TCRdb re-called the PCR reads with MiXCR. The table has about 160,000 distinct CDR3 sequences, 35% to 40% seen once; the top ten hold approximately 30%. Study-level points and caveats: When patients were compared with controls, four or five TRBV segments were more frequent, TRBV5-6, TRBV5-1 and TRBV20-1 among them. By F measure, strong co-clustering occurred among samples prepared in the same batch. The normalized Chao1 diversity of multiple sclerosis patients was significantly lower than that of controls.

The rearrangement uses TRBV20-1 and TRBJ2-3; D could derive from TRBD1 or TRBD2 (5 bases each). The clonotype comes from a girl aged 10-17 years with multiple sclerosis. This specimen consisted of blood, obtained after autologous hematopoietic stem cell transplantation. Here the CDR3 reads CSARIPGSDMQYF. CDR3 DNA: TGCAGTGCTAGAATCCCAGGGAGTGATATGCAGTATTTT.